These 29 T cell receptor beta chains share one sample of origin, sequenced in a study of blood T cell repertoires in COVID-19. Libraries were prepared by immunoSEQ multiplex PCR; TCRdb keeps only in-frame clonotypes and omits some of them. The repertoire holds about 440,000 clones, with 80% to 95% as singletons. The source material was PBMCs or T cells enriched from blood (not recorded which). The receptor set was obtained from a man aged 18-30 years who had recovered from COVID-19.

The V gene is TRBV10-1, the J gene TRBJ2-7, with unresolved D. Trimming stripped 5 bases from V and 7 bases from J, with 12 bases between. The CDR3 contains 12 residues. Germline values: CDR1 WNHNN, CDR2 SYGVQD (reference sequence). CDR3 nucleotides: TGCGCCAGCAGTACTACCTTATCGGAGCAGTACTTC. It yields the protein CASSTTLSEQYF.

The rearrangement links TRBV10-3 to TRBJ2-3; D is unresolved. With 2 bases removed from V and 2 bases from J, the gap between germline ends came to 14 bases. CDR3 length equals 16 residues. CDR1 and CDR2 from the germline V gene are ENHRY and SYGVKD. Here the CDR3 reads CAISEARSPYTDTQYF. In nucleotides, the CDR3 is TGTGCCATCAGTGAGGCGCGGAGTCCCTACACAGATACGCAGTATTTT.

This chain joins TRBV2 and TRBJ2-2; 9 bases are a match to TRBD1. Germline trimming cut 9 bases from V and 4 bases from J; bases unmatched to any gene: 3. The germline V gene has CDR1 SNHLY and CDR2 FYNNEI. There are 13 residues in the CDR3. The CDR3 here is CASGQGSTGELFF. The CDR3, as DNA: TGTGCCAGTGGACAGGGGTCCACCGGGGAGCTGTTTTTT. Based on the CDR3 plus reference TRBV2 and TRBJ2-2, the full variable domain is EPEVTQTPSHQVTQMGQEVILRCVPISNHLYFYWYRQILGQKVEFLVSFYNNEISEKSEIFDDQFSVERPDGSNFTLKIRSTKLEDSAMYFCASGQGSTGELFFGEGSRLTVL.

This chain links TRBV24-1 with TRBJ2-1, with 9 bases matching TRBD2. V trimming: 0 bases; J trimming: 4 bases; junction bases outside the gene matches: 3. The germline V gene has CDR1 KGHDR and CDR2 SFDVKD. The CDR3 totals 16 residues. CDR3 region: CATSDLRRGGYNEQFF. DNA for the CDR3: TGTGCCACCAGTGATTTGAGGCGGGGGGGGTACAATGAGCAGTTCTTC.

This chain connects TRBV5-6 to TRBJ2-1; TRBD2 might be the D (6 bases). V lost 0 bases, J lost 3 bases, and 13 bases lay in between. This CDR3 contains 16 residues. Germline values: CDR1 SGHDT, CDR2 YYEEEE. CDR3 coding DNA: TGTGCCAGCAGCTTGGGGTCCGTGACTAGCTACAATGAGCAGTTCTTC. This translates into CASSLGSVTSYNEQFF. Variable domain in full (rest from reference TRBV5-6 and TRBJ2-1): DAGVTQSPTHLIKTRGQQVTLRCSPKSGHDTVSWYQQALGQGPQFIFQYYEEEERQRGNFPDRFSGHQFPNYSSELNVNALLLGDSALYLCASSLGSVTSYNEQFFGPGTRLTVL.

This clone was detected only once. This rearrangement joins TRBV28 to TRBJ1-1, with D possibly being TRBD1 (6 bases). This CDR3 spans 17 amino acids. Germline CDR1 is MDHEN and CDR2 is SYDVKM. V was pared by 4 bases and J by 0 bases, with 18 bases between. CDR3: CASSSGQFFYMNTEAFF. CDR3 nucleotide sequence: TGTGCCAGCAGTTCAGGACAGTTCTTTTACATGAACACTGAAGCTTTCTTT.

The chain carries TRBV5-8 and TRBJ2-6; weak D call: TRBD2 (6 bases). The germline gives CDR1 SGHTS, CDR2 YDEGEE. CDR3 length: 18 amino acids. Deletions cut 0 bases from V and 0 bases from J, with 13 bases between. CDR3: CASSLGWDLDSGANVLTF. CDR3 DNA: TGTGCCAGCAGCTTGGGATGGGACTTAGACTCTGGGGCCAACGTCCTGACTTTC.

J is TRBJ1-1 and V is TRBV7-3, with 7 positions matching TRBD1. The J segment lost 4 bases and the V segment lost 4 bases, leaving 6 bases of the junction unmatched. Looked up from germline, CDR1 is SGHTA and CDR2 is FQGTGA. The CDR3 sequence is 14 residues long. For the CDR3, the DNA is TGTGCCAGCAGCTCGACAGGGTTGCTCACTGAAGCTTTCTTT. This codes for CASSSTGLLTEAFF.

The genes are TRBV6-5 and TRBJ1-4; possible D gene TRBD1, 5 bases. CDR3 length: 14 amino acids. V lost 6 bases, J lost 0 bases, and 8 bases lay in between. CDR1 MNHEY and CDR2 SVGAGI come from the germline V gene. As DNA, the CDR3 is TGTGCCAGCAGCTGGACACCAACTAATGAAAAACTGTTTTTT. Residues: CASSWTPTNEKLFF.

This chain joins TRBV20-1 and TRBJ1-1, with unresolved D. The CDR3 is 13 residues long. V dropped 3 bases and J dropped 4 bases, with 12 bases sitting between them. Germline CDR1 and CDR2: DFQATT and SNEGSKA (reference sequence). The CDR3, as DNA: TGCAGTGCTAGTCCCCCTTACAGCACTGAAGCTTTCTTT. Its translation is CSASPPYSTEAFF.

The chain employs TRBV28 and TRBJ2-3; possible D gene TRBD2, 5 bases. Germline CDR1 MDHEN, CDR2 SYDVKM. This CDR3 region has 13 residues. The V and J ends lost 5 bases and 3 bases respectively, with 9 bases between them. CDR3 sequence reads: CASSLQRTDTQYF. Here the CDR3 DNA reads TGTGCCAGCAGTCTACAGCGGACAGATACGCAGTATTTT. The full variable domain, rest sourced from reference TRBV28 and TRBJ2-3, is DVKVTQSSRYLVKRTGEKVFLECVQDMDHENMFWYRQDPGLGLRLIYFSYDVKMKEKGDIPEGYSVSREKKERFSLILESASTNQTSMYLCASSLQRTDTQYFGPGTRLTVL.

The CDR3 region has the DNA TGTGCCAGCAGTGATTTAGGGGTGAACACTGAAGCTTTCTTT. Translation: CASSDLGVNTEAFF. The chain has TRBV6-1 and TRBJ1-1; possibly TRBD1 for D (5 bases). Germline CDR1 MNHNS, CDR2 SASEGT. Trimming stripped 3 bases from V and 0 bases from J, with 8 bases between. There are 14 residues in the CDR3.

This clone was recorded only once. The chain is built from TRBV5-1 and TRBJ1-2; TRBD1 agrees at 9 bases. The V and J ends lost 4 bases and 7 bases, in that order; junction bases with no gene match: 11. CDR3 length equals 15 residues. Germline V gives CDR1 SGHRS, CDR2 YFSETQ. The chain's CDR3 is CASSPSGTGTTGYTF. The DNA for the CDR3 is TGCGCCAGCAGCCCCTCCGGGACAGGGACCACTGGCTACACCTTC.

The rearrangement links TRBV6-6 to TRBJ2-2; TRBD2 agrees at 7 bases. The germline CDR1 and CDR2 sequences are MNHNY and SVGAGI (reference sequence). This CDR3 is built from 16 residues. Trimming removed 4 bases from V and 6 bases from J; junction bases left unmatched: 11. The DNA of the CDR3 is TGTGCCAGCAGTTCTCAAGAGACTAGCTTTCCCGGGGAGCTGTTTTTT. Translation: CASSSQETSFPGELFF.

The chain joins TRBV27 to TRBJ1-5; TRBD1 matches at 9 bases. Germline V CDR1 and CDR2: MNHEY, SMNVEV (reference sequence). V trimming: 6 bases; J trimming: 7 bases; junction bases outside the gene matches: 7. The CDR3 loop spans 14 amino acids. CDR3 amino acids: CASRPQGAGQPQHF. The CDR3 DNA is TGTGCCAGCAGACCACAGGGGGCGGGGCAGCCCCAGCATTTT.

This chain links TRBV5-1 with TRBJ1-2, with D perhaps TRBD1 (6 bases). With 0 bases removed from V and 4 bases from J, the gap between germline ends came to 13 bases. Per germline, CDR1 SGHRS and CDR2 YFSETQ. The CDR3 loop spans 15 amino acids. The CDR3 here is CASSLDGGAGYGYTF. The CDR3 nucleotides read TGCGCCAGCAGCTTGGATGGGGGCGCGGGCTATGGCTACACCTTC.

V gene TRBV11-3 combines with J gene TRBJ1-6; 8 bases line up with TRBD1. The CDR3 spans 14 residues. Germline V gene sequence: CDR1 SGHNT, CDR2 YENEEA. V was clipped by 4 bases and J by 10 bases; unmatched bases: 6. CDR3 bases: TGTGCCAGCAGCTCAACAGGGGGAGCCTCACCCCTCCACTTT. Its translation: CASSSTGGASPLHF.

V and J are TRBV7-9 and TRBJ2-2, with D maybe TRBD1 (6 bases). V lost 7 bases and J 7 bases, leaving 13 bases between the germline ends. The CDR3 is 13 amino acids. CDR1 is SEHNR and CDR2 is FQNEAQ in the germline V gene (reference sequence). The DNA of the CDR3 is TGTGCCAGCAACTGGCAGGACAGCGGGGAGCTGTTTTTT. Residues: CASNWQDSGELFF.

About this clone: At the DNA level, this CDR3 is encoded by other sequences in the same sample as well. The V call is TRBV5-6, the J call TRBJ1-5; D gene unclear. Germline V gene data show CDR1 as SGHDT and CDR2 as YYEEEE. The CDR3 totals 14 residues. The V end was cut by 0 bases, the J end by 7 bases, with 11 bases between. CDR3 amino acids: CASSLGGTGQPQHF. The CDR3 nucleotides read TGTGCCAGCAGCTTGGGAGGCACCGGACAGCCCCAGCATTTT.

The rearrangement joins TRBV28 to TRBJ2-1; no reliable D call. Trimming pared 3 bases from V and 9 bases from J, leaving 18 bases between. The CDR3 is 15 residues long. From germline, CDR1 is MDHEN and CDR2 SYDVKM. CDR3 bases: TGTGCCAGCAGTTTCGAGCGCCGATCTACAAGTGAGCAGTTCTTC. Its protein product is CASSFERRSTSEQFF.

Regarding this clone: An end of the junction differs from the germline gene, which may be a read error. The chain has TRBV6-1 and TRBJ1-4; D gene uncertain. The CDR3 is 14 residues long. Germline-derived CDR1 and CDR2 are MNHNS and SASEGT. The CDR3 sequence is CASSQAPGNEKLFF. Here the CDR3 DNA reads TGTGCCAGCAGTCAAGCCCCGGGGAATGAAAAACTGTTTTTT.

The genes are TRBV18 and TRBJ2-7; the D gene is possibly TRBD2 (6 bases). Per the germline V gene, CDR1 is KGHSH and CDR2 is LQKENI. The CDR3 loop spans 17 amino acids. V dropped 6 bases and J dropped 5 bases, with 26 bases sitting between them. CDR3 region: CASSPQSTGTGSDEQYF. In DNA form, the CDR3 reads TGTGCCAGCTCGCCTCAATCGACCGGGACTGGGTCCGACGAGCAGTACTTC. Complete variable domain (other parts from reference TRBV18 and TRBJ2-7): NAGVMQNPRHLVRRRGQEARLRCSPMKGHSHVYWYRQLPEEGLKFMVYLQKENIIDESGMPKERFSAEFPKEGPSILRIQQVVRGDSAAYFCASSPQSTGTGSDEQYFGPGTRLTVT.

The gene calls are TRBV7-9 and TRBJ1-2; perhaps TRBD1 as D (6 bases). This CDR3 has 13 amino acids. Trimming removed 5 bases from V and 4 bases from J, with 11 bases in between. Germline V gene data show CDR1 as SEHNR and CDR2 as FQNEAQ (reference sequence). In DNA, the CDR3 is TGTGCCAGCAGCCTACAGGGTTTCTATGGCTACACCTTC. Encoded protein: CASSLQGFYGYTF.

V usage is TRBV28 and J usage is TRBJ1-5, with a weak D call TRBD1 (6 bases). The CDR3 contains 13 residues. The V gene's germline CDR1 is MDHEN and CDR2 SYDVKM. V shed 5 bases and J shed 6 bases, with 11 bases lying between them. Here the CDR3 DNA reads TGTGCCAGCAGTGCCGGGACACTTCAGCCCCAGCATTTT. Translating it yields CASSAGTLQPQHF.

The gene calls are TRBV5-4 and TRBJ1-4; D not certain. The CDR3 consists of 13 residues. Germline V gene data show CDR1 as SGHNT and CDR2 as YYREEE (reference sequence). V lost 0 bases and J lost 5, with 5 bases in between. Written as DNA, the CDR3 is TGTGCCAGCAGCTTGGCAGTCAATGAAAAACTGTTTTTT. Encoded protein: CASSLAVNEKLFF. Full variable domain (missing parts from reference TRBV5-4 and TRBJ1-4): ETGVTQSPTHLIKTRGQQVTLRCSSQSGHNTVSWYQQALGQGPQFIFQYYREEENGRGNFPPRFSGLQFPNYSSELNVNALELDDSALYLCASSLAVNEKLFFGSGTQLSVL.

The chain employs TRBV3-1 (or the pseudogene TRBV3-2) and TRBJ2-5; 13 bases line up with TRBD2. This CDR3 is built from 17 residues. Trimming at V came to 3 bases and at J to 5 bases, leaving 9 bases not matched to a gene. Germline V lookup: CDR1 LGHDT, CDR2 YNNKEL (reference sequence). CDR3: CASSHRLAGGSGETQYF. CDR3 bases: TGTGCCAGCAGCCATAGACTAGCGGGAGGATCGGGGGAGACCCAGTACTTC.

The rearrangement links TRBV20-1 to TRBJ2-7; tentatively, D is TRBD2 (8 bases). This CDR3 spans 14 amino acids. V was trimmed by 3 bases and J by 3 bases, leaving 15 bases between them. The germline gives CDR1 DFQATT, CDR2 SNEGSKA (reference sequence). The CDR3 spells CSASTGRGHYEQYF. CDR3 DNA sequence: TGCAGTGCTAGTACCGGGAGGGGGCACTACGAGCAGTACTTC.

The table lists this clone with a few counts. The chain carries TRBV6-5 and TRBJ1-1; no firm D call. V was clipped by 6 bases and J by 11 bases, with 13 bases between them. This CDR3 has 11 residues. Per germline, CDR1 MNHEY and CDR2 SVGAGI. The CDR3 bases are TGTGCCAGCAGGGAGGGAGGAACGGCTTTCTTT. It codes for CASREGGTAFF.

V gene TRBV19 combines with J gene TRBJ1-1; no clear D. CDR1 LNHDA and CDR2 SQIVND come from the germline V gene (reference sequence). The CDR3 runs 13 residues. Trimming stripped 6 bases from V and 5 bases from J, with 13 bases between. For the CDR3, the DNA is TGTGCCAGTAGGATGGACCGGGGAACTGAAGCTTTCTTT. It codes for CASRMDRGTEAFF.